The next 23 T cell receptor beta chains were all read from a single sample in a study of early T cells in non-severe SARS-CoV-2 infection. TCRdb fed the 5' RACE reads into MiXCR, producing one record per CDR3 protein. The sample has approximately 66,000 distinct CDR3 sequences, more than 10% seen once. The starting material was whole blood, obtained at baseline. All receptors come from an adult who was a healthcare worker with PCR-confirmed SARS-CoV-2 infection or an uninfected control (not recorded which). The donor label of this sample is uncertain.

This clonotype was counted only a few times. This chain uses TRBV11-2 with TRBJ2-3, with D unresolved. This CDR3 has 14 amino acids. Trimming stripped 0 bases from V and 2 bases from J, with 6 bases between. Germline V gene lookup returns CDR1 SGHAT and CDR2 FQNNGV. The CDR3 sequence: CASSLDYLTDTQYF. Written as DNA, the CDR3 is TGTGCCAGCAGCTTAGATTACCTCACAGATACGCAGTATTTT.

CDR3 nucleotides: TGTGCCAGCTCACCTGGAGCGGGGGGGACCACAGATACGCAGTATTTT. Protein product: CASSPGAGGTTDTQYF. This chain uses TRBV18 with TRBJ2-3; 10 bases are shared with TRBD2. CDR1 and CDR2 from the germline V gene are KGHSH and LQKENI. With V trimmed by 3 bases and J by 2 bases, 5 bases remained unmatched. The CDR3 spans 16 residues.

The chain couples TRBV29-1 to TRBJ2-1; D is perhaps TRBD2 (6 bases). This CDR3 region has 13 residues. From germline, CDR1 is SQVTM and CDR2 ANQGSEA. Trimming left V 3 bases short and J 10 bases short, with 16 bases between. CDR3 amino acids: CSVESREKGEQFF. In nucleotides, the CDR3 is TGCAGCGTTGAGTCACGGGAGAAGGGGGAGCAGTTCTTC.

V is TRBV7-2 and J is TRBJ1-1, with unresolved D. The V end was cut by 5 bases, the J end by 0 bases, with 7 bases between. This CDR3 spans 13 amino acids. Germline V gene lookup returns CDR1 SGHTA and CDR2 FQGNSA. As DNA, the CDR3 is TGTGCCAGCAGCGTAAGGATGAACACTGAAGCTTTCTTT. Its translation is CASSVRMNTEAFF. The full variable domain, rest sourced from reference TRBV7-2 and TRBJ1-1, is GAGVSQSPSNKVTEKGKDVELRCDPISGHTALYWYRQSLGQGLEFLIYFQGNSAPDKSGLPSDRFSAERTGGSVSTLTIQRTQQEDSAVYLCASSVRMNTEAFFGQGTRLTVV.

This clonotype was found a few times. The chain carries TRBV6-6 and TRBJ2-7; D may be TRBD1 (6 bases). Germline lookup yields CDR1 MNHNY and CDR2 SVGAGI (reference sequence). The V end lost 9 bases, the J end lost 3 bases, and 12 bases lay between the germline ends. The CDR3 loop spans 12 amino acids. CDR3 loop: CARQGGRYEQYV. CDR3 in DNA: TGTGCCAGGCAAGGGGGTCGCTACGAGCAGTACGTC.

This clonotype was found a few times. The V gene is TRBV20-1, the J gene TRBJ1-5; D ambiguous. Per the germline V gene, CDR1 is DFQATT and CDR2 is SNEGSKA (reference sequence). The CDR3 extends over 16 amino acids. The V end was cut by 0 bases, the J end by 2 bases, with 14 bases between. The CDR3 nucleotides read TGCAGTGCTAGAGAGCCTGGCCTTGGGGGCAATCAGCCCCAGCATTTT. The encoded protein is CSAREPGLGGNQPQHF.

This clonotype was counted ten times or more. This CDR3 is CASSPGTPNTGELFF. For the CDR3, the DNA is TGTGCCAGCAGCCCCGGGACACCGAACACCGGGGAGCTGTTTTTT. This rearrangement joins TRBV6-5 to TRBJ2-2; the D gene is possibly TRBD1 (6 bases). The germline CDR1 and CDR2 sequences are MNHEY and SVGAGI. V was clipped by 6 bases and J by 0 bases, with 11 bases between them. This CDR3 contains 15 residues.

V is TRBV5-1 and J is TRBJ2-1, with D unresolved. Trimming took off 1 base at V and 1 base at J, with 12 bases between the two ends. The CDR3 runs to 16 residues. Germline CDR1 reads SGHRS; CDR2 reads YFSETQ. The CDR3 DNA reads as TGCGCCAGCAGCTTGTTGGTAGGGTTATCCTACAATGAGCAGTTCTTC. Its protein product is CASSLLVGLSYNEQFF.

This clonotype was detected only a few times. The gene calls are TRBV12-5 and TRBJ2-7; 9 nucleotides match TRBD1. Germline lookup yields CDR1 LGHNT and CDR2 FRNRAP. V shed 7 bases and J 5 bases; nucleotides not matched to a gene: 9. This CDR3 region has 14 residues. The CDR3 DNA is TGTGCTAGTGCCGCTGGGACAGGGCTTAACGAGCAGTACGTC. Protein sequence: CASAAGTGLNEQYV.

CDR3 nucleotides: TGCAGCGGTGCGGGGGGCGCGAACAATGAGCAGTTCTTC. Translation: CSGAGGANNEQFF. The chain is built from TRBV29-1 and TRBJ2-1; TRBD2 agrees at 8 bases. V lost 7 bases to trimming and J lost 5 bases; unmatched junction nucleotides: 7. CDR1 and CDR2 (germline): SQVTM, ANQGSEA. The CDR3 totals 13 residues.

The chain joins TRBV5-5 to TRBJ1-5, with TRBD1 as a possible D gene (5 bases). V dropped 0 bases and J dropped 2 bases, with 9 bases sitting between them. The CDR3 contains 15 residues. Per germline, CDR1 SGHKS and CDR2 YYEKEE (reference sequence). The CDR3 DNA is TGTGCCAGCAGCTTGGGACAGATGGGCAATCAGCCCCAGCATTTT. Protein: CASSLGQMGNQPQHF.

This chain uses TRBV18 with TRBJ2-3, with 7 bases matching TRBD1. V dropped 3 bases and J dropped 0; count of bases not matched to a gene: 9. This CDR3 region has 17 residues. Germline values: CDR1 KGHSH, CDR2 LQKENI. In DNA form, the CDR3 reads TGTGCCAGCTCACCCCGGGACAGTGACCTTAGCACAGATACGCAGTATTTT. Translating it yields CASSPRDSDLSTDTQYF.

The rearrangement uses TRBV27 and TRBJ2-3; 10 bases are shared with TRBD2. The germline gives CDR1 MNHEY, CDR2 SMNVEV (reference sequence). The CDR3 is 15 residues long. V lost 5 bases to trimming and J lost 4 bases; unmatched junction nucleotides: 6. The CDR3: CASSRTSGRADTQYF. CDR3 sequence (DNA): TGTGCCAGCAGTCGGACTAGCGGTCGGGCAGATACGCAGTATTTT.

The genes are TRBV6-6 and TRBJ1-1; D ambiguous. Looked up from germline, CDR1 is MNHNY and CDR2 is SVGAGI (reference sequence). The V end lost 0 bases, the J end lost 1 base, and 9 bases lay between the germline ends. This CDR3 region has 15 residues. The CDR3 sequence is CASSYSIPRNTEAFF. In nucleotides, the CDR3 is TGTGCCAGCAGTTACTCCATACCGAGGAACACTGAAGCTTTCTTT.

This clonotype has ten or more counts. The CDR3 reads CASSPNTGASTDTQYF. The CDR3 DNA reads TGTGCCAGCTCACCGAATACGGGGGCTAGCACAGATACGCAGTATTTT. V usage is TRBV18 and J usage is TRBJ2-3; D may match TRBD1 or TRBD2 (6 bases each). Germline V gene sequence: CDR1 KGHSH, CDR2 LQKENI. The CDR3 is 16 amino acids. Trimming cost V 3 bases and J 0 bases, with 13 bases left between them.

This clonotype was picked up many times. The V call is TRBV18, the J call TRBJ2-2; TRBD1 matches 9 bases. V gave up 3 bases and J gave up 1 base; unmatched junction bases: 3. CDR1 is KGHSH and CDR2 is LQKENI in the germline V gene. CDR3 length: 16 amino acids. The DNA of the CDR3 is TGTGCCAGCTCACCCATGGGACAGGGGAACACCGGGGAGCTGTTTTTT. This gives the protein CASSPMGQGNTGELFF.

V and J are TRBV30 and TRBJ1-5, with TRBD1 as a possible D gene (5 bases). V shed 0 bases and J shed 5 bases, with 11 bases lying between them. Germline CDR1 reads GTSNPN; CDR2 reads SVGIG (reference sequence). There are 14 residues in the CDR3. In DNA, the CDR3 is TGTGCCTGGAGTGTACACGGGGCCCATCAGCCCCAGCATTTT. Residues: CAWSVHGAHQPQHF.

The chain has TRBV6-1 and TRBJ1-1, with D unresolved. CDR3 length: 12 amino acids. Between the trimmed V and J ends, which lost 8 bases and 3 bases, there was a span of 10 bases. CDR1 is MNHNS, CDR2 SASEGT, per germline. The CDR3 coding sequence is TGTGCCAGCTCGCGGCAGGACACTGAAGCTTTCTTT. Translating gives CASSRQDTEAFF.

In the case of this clonotype: This could be a read error, since a much larger clone is one nucleotide away. V usage is TRBV3-1 and J usage is TRBJ2-7; the D is unclear. CDR3 size: 12 residues. Between the trimmed V and J ends, which lost 3 bases and 2 bases, there was a span of 5 bases. CDR1 and CDR2 (germline): LGHDT, YNNKEL (reference sequence). DNA for the CDR3: TGTGCCAGCAGCCATGGCCCCTACGAGCAGTACGTC. It yields the protein CASSHGPYEQYV.

This clonotype was seen more than once but under ten times. The V call is TRBV24-1, the J call TRBJ1-5, with 7 bases aligning to TRBD1. Germline V CDR1 and CDR2: KGHDR, SFDVKD. CDR3 length equals 13 residues. The V gene end was trimmed by 12 bases and the J gene end by 2 bases; junction bases not matched to a gene: 6. The CDR3 bases are TGTGCCGCGAACAGGGGTGGCAATCAGCCCCAGCATTTT. It yields the protein CAANRGGNQPQHF.

This clonotype was observed a handful of times. The J gene is TRBJ2-5, the V gene TRBV5-1; D gene unclear. The V and J ends lost 2 bases and 5 bases respectively, with 13 bases between them. Germline V gives CDR1 SGHRS, CDR2 YFSETQ. There are 14 residues in the CDR3. The CDR3 DNA is TGCGCCAGCAGCTTACAAGATGCCCGCGAGACCCAGTACTTC. Translated: CASSLQDARETQYF.

The rearrangement links TRBV6-6 to TRBJ2-3; D gene uncertain. Germline CDR1 and CDR2: MNHNY and SVGAGI (reference sequence). The CDR3 covers 13 residues. The V and J ends lost 6 bases and 2 bases respectively, with 9 bases between them. CDR3 sequence: CASRAGHTDTQYF. CDR3 bases: TGTGCCAGCAGGGCAGGCCACACAGATACGCAGTATTTT.

This clonotype appeared many times. The CDR3 sequence: CASSRGGREEGYTF. The CDR3 DNA sequence: TGTGCCAGCAGTAGGGGGGGCAGGGAGGAAGGCTACACCTTC. The gene calls are TRBV6-6 and TRBJ1-2, with D maybe TRBD1 (6 bases). Germline V gene sequence: CDR1 MNHNY, CDR2 SVGAGI (reference sequence). The CDR3 is made up of 14 amino acids. V was clipped by 5 bases and J by 8 bases, with 18 bases between them.